One sample yielded the 32 T cell receptor beta chains listed below, sequenced in a study of T cells in narcolepsy. Sequencing was performed with immunoSEQ multiplex PCR; in TCRdb, only in-frame clones are kept and a portion is missing. This sample has under 35,000 clones, with 85% to 90% found just once. The sample taken for sequencing was CD45RA- memory CD4+ T cells from PBMCs. These receptors all come from a human donor with narcolepsy.

This chain joins TRBV28 and TRBJ1-5; unclear D gene. Trimming took 6 bases from V and 8 from J, leaving 20 bases between them. Germline CDR1 MDHEN, CDR2 SYDVKM. The CDR3 runs to 15 residues. This chain's CDR3 is CASRRTRTAGEPQHF. CDR3 coding DNA: TGTGCCAGCAGGAGGACCCGGACGGCAGGTGAGCCCCAGCATTTT.

The chain links TRBV29-1 to TRBJ2-1; D call uncertain. V was clipped by 4 bases and J by 0 bases, with 7 bases between them. Germline CDR1 and CDR2: SQVTM and ANQGSEA. The CDR3 is made up of 13 amino acids. CDR3 residues: CSVVGVSYNEQFF. CDR3 nucleotide sequence: TGCAGCGTTGTTGGGGTCTCCTACAATGAGCAGTTCTTC.

This chain joins TRBV15 and TRBJ1-5; no reliable D call. The CDR3 length is 16 residues. V was trimmed by 1 base and J by 4 bases, leaving 14 bases between them. Per germline, CDR1 LNHNV and CDR2 YYDKDF (reference sequence). The CDR3 DNA reads as TGTGCCACCAGCAGAGCACGAGCGAGGGAGAATCAGCCCCAGCATTTT. Its translation: CATSRARARENQPQHF. Complete variable domain (other parts from reference TRBV15 and TRBJ1-5): DAMVIQNPRYQVTQFGKPVTLSCSQTLNHNVMYWYQQKSSQAPKLLFHYYDKDFNNEADTPDNFQSRRPNTSFCFLDIRSPGLGDTAMYLCATSRARARENQPQHFGDGTRLSIL.

The chain has TRBV4-1 and TRBJ1-2, with 8 bases aligning to TRBD1. Germline loops: CDR1 MGHRA, CDR2 YSYEKL. The CDR3 is made up of 13 amino acids. The V gene end was trimmed by 7 bases and the J gene end by 4 bases; junction bases not matched to a gene: 5. CDR3 nucleotides: TGCGCCAGCACAGGACAGGGAAGCTATGGCTACACCTTC. This translates into CASTGQGSYGYTF.

This clone was counted only a few times. The CDR3 DNA follows: TGTGCCAGTATAGAATCAGGGTGGAACGGGGAGCTGTTTTTT. As protein: CASIESGWNGELFF. This sequence joins TRBV19 and TRBJ2-2, with D possibly being TRBD1 (5 bases). The CDR3 runs to 14 residues. V was trimmed by 7 bases and J by 7 bases, leaving 16 bases between them. Germline values: CDR1 LNHDA, CDR2 SQIVND (reference sequence).

Only one count was recorded for this clone. This chain uses TRBV4-3 with TRBJ2-6, with TRBD1 matching over 11 bases. The CDR3 consists of 21 residues. Germline V gives CDR1 LGHNA, CDR2 YSLEER. V dropped 3 bases and J dropped 3; count of bases not matched to a gene: 16. CDR3 nucleotides: TGCGCCAGCAGCCACCGTCCTTGGTGGGGACAGGGGGAAGGTGGGGCCAACGTCCTGACTTTC. As protein: CASSHRPWWGQGEGGANVLTF.

This chain uses TRBV10-2 with TRBJ1-5; 7 bases are shared with TRBD1. The trim removed 6 bases at V and 3 bases at J, leaving 2 bases unmatched. The CDR3 loop spans 13 amino acids. The germline V gene has CDR1 WSHSY and CDR2 SAAADI. The CDR3 is CASRQGYNQPQHF. Here the CDR3 DNA reads TGCGCCAGCAGACAGGGGTACAATCAGCCCCAGCATTTT.

The DNA for the CDR3 is TGTGCCAGTAAAATCAGGGTTTATAGCAATCAGCCCCAGCATTTT. This encodes CASKIRVYSNQPQHF. V and J are TRBV6-5 and TRBJ1-5; D might be TRBD1 (5 bases). Germline V lookup: CDR1 MNHEY, CDR2 SVGAGI. V was cut by 9 bases and J by 0 bases, with 15 bases left in between. There are 15 residues in the CDR3.

This chain uses TRBV12-5 with TRBJ2-1; 13 nucleotides align to TRBD2. Trimming removed 2 bases from V and 6 bases from J; junction bases left unmatched: 4. There are 16 residues in the CDR3. Germline V gene lookup returns CDR1 LGHNT and CDR2 FRNRAP. CDR3 sequence (DNA): TGTGCTAGTGGTTTGCGACTAGCGGGAGGTTCCAATGAGCAGTTCTTC. This encodes CASGLRLAGGSNEQFF.

The chain combines TRBV18 with TRBJ1-2; D ambiguous. Germline loops: CDR1 KGHSH, CDR2 LQKENI. Trimming removed 2 bases from V and 6 bases from J, with 10 bases in between. The CDR3 consists of 13 residues. Here the CDR3 reads CASSPRPENGYTF. Written as DNA, the CDR3 is TGTGCCAGCTCACCAAGGCCGGAGAATGGCTACACCTTC.

V usage is TRBV7-9 and J usage is TRBJ2-1; 11 bases are a match to TRBD2. CDR1 and CDR2 from the germline V gene are SEHNR and FQNEAQ (reference sequence). Unmatched junction bases numbered 6, after V lost 11 bases and J lost 0 bases. CDR3 length equals 15 residues. CDR3 nucleotide sequence: TGTGCCTCGGGACTAGCGGCTCGCTCCTACAATGAGCAGTTCTTC. This sequence encodes CASGLAARSYNEQFF.

The chain combines TRBV5-1 with TRBJ2-1, with D tentatively TRBD1 (5 bases). Germline CDR1 SGHRS, CDR2 YFSETQ. Trimming removed 4 bases from V and 8 bases from J, with 16 bases in between. The CDR3 loop spans 14 amino acids. CDR3 DNA sequence: TGCGCCAGCAGCCAGTCGTGGGGCGGAGATGAGCAGTTCTTC. Its translation is CASSQSWGGDEQFF. The full variable domain, its missing parts supplied by reference TRBV5-1 and TRBJ2-1, is KAGVTQTPRYLIKTRGQQVTLSCSPISGHRSVSWYQQTPGQGLQFLFEYFSETQRNKGNFPGRFSGRQFSNSRSEMNVSTLELGDSALYLCASSQSWGGDEQFFGPGTRLTVL.

The rearrangement links TRBV7-2 to TRBJ1-2, with 7 bases fitting TRBD1. The germline gives CDR1 SGHTA, CDR2 FQGNSA. V gave up 2 bases and J gave up 1 base; unmatched junction bases: 13. This CDR3 spans 18 amino acids. The CDR3 DNA reads as TGTGCCAGCAGCTTAAGGGATGGGGAGGGGGCTTTTAACTATGGCTACACCTTC. As protein: CASSLRDGEGAFNYGYTF.

The chain carries TRBV11-3 and TRBJ2-2; 11 positions match TRBD2. Per the germline V gene, CDR1 is SGHNT and CDR2 is YENEEA. CDR3 length: 19 residues. V shed 0 bases, J shed 0 bases, and the junction held 6 bases outside the gene matches. This chain's CDR3 is CASSLDLTSGGPNTGELFF. DNA for the CDR3: TGTGCCAGCAGCTTAGATCTCACTAGCGGGGGACCGAACACCGGGGAGCTGTTTTTT. Based on the CDR3 plus reference TRBV11-3 and TRBJ2-2, the full variable domain is EAGVVQSPRYKIIEKKQPVAFWCNPISGHNTLYWYLQNLGQGPELLIRYENEEAVDDSQLPKDRFSAERLKGVDSTLKIQPAELGDSAVYLCASSLDLTSGGPNTGELFFGEGSRLTVL.

The chain is built from TRBV5-6 and TRBJ2-3, with TRBD2 as a possible D gene (6 bases). V was cut by 4 bases and J by 6 bases, with 21 bases left in between. This CDR3 comprises 16 residues. Germline assignment: CDR1 SGHDT and CDR2 YYEEEE. This chain's CDR3 is CASSPNGGTAGDTQYF. The CDR3 DNA follows: TGTGCCAGCAGCCCCAATGGGGGGACCGCGGGGGATACGCAGTATTTT.

This clone was counted between two and nine times. This chain uses TRBV6-1 with TRBJ2-1; TRBD2 aligns across 12 bases. The J segment lost 5 bases and the V segment lost 4 bases, leaving 6 bases of the junction unmatched. The CDR3 is made up of 16 amino acids. CDR1 MNHNS and CDR2 SASEGT come from the germline V gene. The CDR3 is CASSGYLAGGDNEQFF. The CDR3 DNA is TGTGCCAGCAGTGGGTACCTAGCGGGGGGGGACAATGAGCAGTTCTTC.

The V and J genes are TRBV19 and TRBJ1-2; possibly TRBD1 for D (5 bases). Trimming pared 6 bases from V and 7 bases from J, leaving 15 bases between. There are 13 residues in the CDR3. Germline V lookup: CDR1 LNHDA, CDR2 SQIVND (reference sequence). The CDR3 region is CASSAGSSGGYTF. CDR3 DNA sequence: TGTGCCAGTAGCGCAGGGTCGAGTGGTGGCTACACCTTC.

V and J are TRBV28 and TRBJ1-2; D is uncertain. The CDR3 runs to 12 residues. Germline V CDR1 and CDR2: MDHEN, SYDVKM. V was cut by 3 bases and J by 8 bases, with 10 bases left in between. The CDR3 nucleotides are TGTGCCAGCAGTTTTCTAGGGCGCGGCTACACCTTC. Translation gives CASSFLGRGYTF.

CDR3 nucleotide sequence: TGTGCCAGCAGCCCCTTTTCAGGGTGGAATTCACCCCTCCACTTT. Residues: CASSPFSGWNSPLHF. This chain joins TRBV9 and TRBJ1-6; a weak D match, TRBD1 (5 bases). The CDR3 sequence is 15 residues long. Germline V gives CDR1 SGDLS, CDR2 YYNGEE. V was shortened by 4 bases and J by 7 bases, with 15 bases between the two germline ends.

The chain employs TRBV6-5 and TRBJ1-6, with 7 positions matching TRBD1. There are 14 residues in the CDR3. J was trimmed by 7 bases and V by 6 bases; bases with no gene match: 6. Germline V CDR1 and CDR2: MNHEY, SVGAGI. CDR3 coding DNA: TGTGCCAGCAGCACCGACAGGGTAAATTCACCCCTCCACTTT. Translated: CASSTDRVNSPLHF.

The chain employs TRBV19 and TRBJ2-7; tentative D call: TRBD1 (5 bases). Trimming shortened V by 3 bases and J by 3 bases, and 15 bases separated the two germline ends. The CDR3 loop spans 15 amino acids. Per germline, CDR1 LNHDA and CDR2 SQIVND (reference sequence). The CDR3 DNA sequence: TGTGCCAGTAGTATCAGCCCGGGCAGGGTCTACGAGCAGTACTTC. Amino acid sequence: CASSISPGRVYEQYF.

The chain links TRBV6-5 to TRBJ1-5, with D possibly TRBD1 on 6 matching bases. The germline V gene encodes CDR1 MNHEY and CDR2 SVGAGI. The CDR3 totals 14 residues. The V end was cut by 6 bases, the J end by 4 bases, with 13 bases between. The CDR3 DNA sequence: TGTGCCAGCAGATTCAGAAGGGGGAATCAGCCCCAGCATTTT. It is translated as CASRFRRGNQPQHF.

The chain recombines TRBV6-6 with TRBJ2-2; 9 bases match TRBD2. The trim removed 0 bases at V and 5 bases at J, leaving 1 base unmatched. The V gene's germline CDR1 is MNHNY and CDR2 SVGAGI (reference sequence). The CDR3 spans 15 residues. The CDR3 DNA follows: TGTGCCAGCAGTTACTCGCGGGGGGGTACCGGGGAGCTGTTTTTT. Amino acid sequence: CASSYSRGGTGELFF.

Comment on this clone: The same CDR3 can be traced to other DNA sequences in this sample. The V call is TRBV30, the J call TRBJ2-3; perhaps D is TRBD1 or TRBD2 (5 bases each). The V end was cut by 3 bases, the J end by 3 bases, with 10 bases between. Germline CDR1 GTSNPN, CDR2 SVGIG (reference sequence). There are 13 residues in the CDR3. CDR3 region: CAWREWGTDTQYF. For the CDR3, the DNA is TGTGCCTGGAGGGAATGGGGGACAGATACGCAGTATTTT.

Concerning this clone itself: This specimen includes other DNA sequences encoding the same CDR3. The J gene is TRBJ2-7, the V gene TRBV19; TRBD1 matches at 8 bases. The length of the CDR3 is 13 residues. Germline loops: CDR1 LNHDA, CDR2 SQIVND (reference sequence). Trimming at V came to 2 bases and at J to 4 bases, leaving 1 base not matched to a gene. The CDR3 bases are TGTGCCAGTAGTATACGACAGGGGTACGAGCAGTACTTC. It is translated as CASSIRQGYEQYF.

The V and J genes are TRBV29-1 and TRBJ2-1; 7 bases match TRBD2. V shed 2 bases, J shed 7 bases, and the junction held 11 bases outside the gene matches. This CDR3 spans 15 amino acids. CDR1 is SQVTM and CDR2 is ANQGSEA in the germline V gene. Written as DNA, the CDR3 is TGCAGCGTTGAAAAGGGAGCGGGACCTACGAATGAGCAGTTCTTC. As protein: CSVEKGAGPTNEQFF.

The chain carries TRBV6-5 and TRBJ2-3; 9 nucleotides align to TRBD2. Germline CDR1 and CDR2: MNHEY and SVGAGI. The CDR3 is made up of 14 amino acids. V shed 2 bases and J 6 bases; nucleotides not matched to a gene: 3. CDR3 amino acids: CASSYGLALDTQYF. CDR3 nucleotides: TGTGCCAGCAGTTACGGACTAGCGCTGGATACGCAGTATTTT.

The chain is built from TRBV7-2 and TRBJ2-3; 7 nucleotides match TRBD2. The ends lost 2 bases at V and 2 bases at J; junction bases unmatched: 7. From germline, CDR1 is SGHTA and CDR2 FQGNSA. CDR3 length: 16 amino acids. The CDR3 protein is CASSLLRTRTTDTQYF. CDR3 DNA: TGTGCCAGCAGCTTACTTAGGACTAGGACCACAGATACGCAGTATTTT. The whole variable domain, remainder taken from reference TRBV7-2 and TRBJ2-3, is GAGVSQSPSNKVTEKGKDVELRCDPISGHTALYWYRQSLGQGLEFLIYFQGNSAPDKSGLPSDRFSAERTGGSVSTLTIQRTQQEDSAVYLCASSLLRTRTTDTQYFGPGTRLTVL.

The chain joins TRBV6-6 to TRBJ2-7, with TRBD1 as a possible D gene (5 bases). V lost 10 bases, J lost 5 bases, and 15 bases lay in between. Germline assignment: CDR1 MNHNY and CDR2 SVGAGI (reference sequence). CDR3 size: 12 residues. CDR3 DNA sequence: TGTGCCACATCCAGGGTAGGCCACGAGCAGTACTTC. This translates into CATSRVGHEQYF.

This chain links TRBV2 with TRBJ1-5, with a tentative D call TRBD1 (6 bases). Germline lookup yields CDR1 SNHLY and CDR2 FYNNEI. Trimming took 6 bases from V and 5 from J, leaving 11 bases between them. CDR3 length: 13 residues. The CDR3 loop is CASSDDRYQPQHF. The DNA for the CDR3 is TGTGCCAGCAGCGACGACAGGTATCAGCCCCAGCATTTT.

The gene calls are TRBV4-2 and TRBJ2-1; 11 bases line up with TRBD2. CDR1 LGHNA and CDR2 YNFKEQ come from the germline V gene. V shed 1 base and J 8 bases; nucleotides not matched to a gene: 7. The length of the CDR3 is 16 residues. CDR3: CASSQGTSGGGYEQFF. Written as DNA, the CDR3 is TGTGCCAGCAGCCAAGGAACTAGCGGGGGAGGGTATGAGCAGTTCTTC.

The chain recombines TRBV15 with TRBJ1-1; 7 bases align to TRBD1. Unmatched junction bases numbered 3, after V lost 1 base and J lost 1 base. This CDR3 is built from 15 residues. CDR1 is LNHNV and CDR2 is YYDKDF in the germline V gene (reference sequence). This CDR3 reads CATSRAGQANTEAFF. The CDR3 DNA reads as TGTGCCACCAGCAGAGCAGGACAGGCGAACACTGAAGCTTTCTTT. The full variable domain, its missing parts supplied by reference TRBV15 and TRBJ1-1, is DAMVIQNPRYQVTQFGKPVTLSCSQTLNHNVMYWYQQKSSQAPKLLFHYYDKDFNNEADTPDNFQSRRPNTSFCFLDIRSPGLGDTAMYLCATSRAGQANTEAFFGQGTRLTVV.